Listed here are 8 T cell receptor beta chains from one sample, sequenced in a study of blood T cell repertoires in COVID-19. TCRdb keeps only in-frame clones here, not all; method: immunoSEQ multiplex PCR. The repertoire holds 310,000 or so clones, with approximately 82% as singletons. The sequencing input was peripheral blood. The receptors stem from a woman in her forties or fifties with acute or convalescent COVID-19.

The chain joins TRBV6-6 to TRBJ1-4; 8 nucleotides line up with TRBD1. Unmatched junction bases numbered 6, after V lost 6 bases and J lost 0 bases. CDR3 length: 16 amino acids. Germline V lookup: CDR1 MNHNY, CDR2 SVGAGI (reference sequence). The CDR3 nucleotides read TGTGCCAGCAGCTATACAGGGGGAGCAACTAATGAAAAACTGTTTTTT. It yields the protein CASSYTGGATNEKLFF.

This clone was detected once. This chain joins TRBV10-1 and TRBJ1-4, with D possibly being TRBD1 (6 bases). Trimming cost V 5 bases and J 12 bases, with 19 bases left between them. There are 14 residues in the CDR3. The germline gives CDR1 WNHNN, CDR2 SYGVQD (reference sequence). As DNA, the CDR3 is TGCGCCAGCAGTCCTTCAGGGGACCCCCGGCAACTGTTTTTT. Its translation: CASSPSGDPRQLFF.

This clone appeared a single time. The chain uses TRBV7-3 and TRBJ1-2; D might be TRBD1 (6 bases). Per the germline V gene, CDR1 is SGHTA and CDR2 is FQGTGA. V lost 5 bases, J lost 10 bases, and 17 bases lay in between. This CDR3 contains 13 residues. CDR3 sequence: CASSRGQNEDYTF. CDR3 bases: TGTGCCAGCAGCCGCGGACAGAACGAGGACTACACCTTC.

Only one count was recorded for this clone. The chain uses TRBV7-9 and TRBJ2-2; D is perhaps TRBD1 (6 bases). Trimming removed 7 bases at V and 2 bases at J, with 11 bases between. This CDR3 contains 14 residues. The germline gives CDR1 SEHNR, CDR2 FQNEAQ (reference sequence). The CDR3 DNA reads TGTGCCAGCAACTTGGACAGCAACACCGGGGAGCTGTTTTTT. Translating it yields CASNLDSNTGELFF.

DNA for the CDR3: TGTGCCAGCTCACCAGGGACACGATTATACGGCTACACCTTC. Its protein product is CASSPGTRLYGYTF. V gene TRBV18 combines with J gene TRBJ1-2; D possibly corresponds to TRBD1 (6 bases). The CDR3 sequence is 14 residues long. Trimming pared 2 bases from V and 8 bases from J, leaving 15 bases between. The germline V gene encodes CDR1 KGHSH and CDR2 LQKENI.

The gene calls are TRBV27 and TRBJ2-7; no clear D. The CDR3 length is 13 residues. Germline CDR1 MNHEY, CDR2 SMNVEV (reference sequence). The V gene lost 7 bases and the J gene lost 6 bases, with 16 bases spanning the gap. CDR3 DNA: TGTGCCAGCAAGGTTCAGGTGCTGGGCGAGCAGTACTTC. The encoded protein is CASKVQVLGEQYF.

A word on this clone: The same CDR3 also results from other DNA sequences found in this sample. The gene calls are TRBV6-5 and TRBJ2-5; no firm D call. Germline V lookup: CDR1 MNHEY, CDR2 SVGAGI. This CDR3 is 13 amino acids long. Trimming removed 3 bases from V and 5 bases from J, with 10 bases in between. The CDR3 DNA reads as TGTGCCAGCAGTTATTCCCCCCGGGAGACCCAGTACTTC. It codes for CASSYSPRETQYF.

This chain uses TRBV10-3 with TRBJ2-3; TRBD2 is a possible D gene (5 bases). Deletions cut 4 bases from V and 0 bases from J, with 14 bases between. The CDR3 covers 16 residues. Germline assignment: CDR1 ENHRY and CDR2 SYGVKD. The CDR3 is CAISGSSAASTDTQYF. The CDR3 bases are TGTGCCATCAGTGGTAGTAGCGCAGCTAGCACAGATACGCAGTATTTT.